This TCR beta chain comes out of a study of blood T cells in healthy people across ages. This clonotype turned up a few times. A second PCR of about 7 to 12 cycles used a sample-barcoded 5' primer and a J-beta primer mix. TCRdb used MiXCR to reprocess the 5' RACE reads, holding one entry per CDR3 protein. Among some 1.8 million distinct CDR3 sequences listed, roughly 43% were seen once. CDR3 length equals 16 residues. The germline V gene has CDR1 SGHVS and CDR2 FQNEAQ. Trimming pared 2 bases from V and 2 bases from J, leaving 16 bases between. The chain employs TRBV7-8 and TRBJ2-7; unclear D gene. The TCR comes from a human donor in good health. The sample was blood. CDR3 sequence (DNA): TGTGCCAGCAGCTTACCCGTGGCAAGGGATCCCTACGAGCAGTACTTC. Amino acid sequence: CASSLPVARDPYEQYF. Complete variable domain (other parts from reference TRBV7-8 and TRBJ2-7): GAGVSQSPRYKVAKRGQDVALRCDPISGHVSLFWYQQALGQGPEFLTYFQNEAQLDKSGLPSDRFFAERPEGSVSTLKIQRTQQEDSAVYLCASSLPVARDPYEQYFGPGTRLTVT.